The clone carrying this T cell receptor (beta chain) has a handful of counts. Its antigen is not known. These data are taken from a study of cytomegalovirus exposure and HLA in healthy donors. The wider study: One earlier analysis, a look at around 170 million T cells, found about 100 million unique TCR beta sequences. Overall study findings and caveats: An analysis done earlier found most TCR beta V segments productive about 87% or about 30% of the time.

Researchers ran the PCR with 60 Vbeta and 13 Jbeta primers. The assay was immunoSEQ multiplex PCR, and TCRdb's table has in-frame clones only and misses some. The sample contains roughly 300,000 clones, around 86% of which appear only once. The donors comprised healthy bone marrow donors. Germline V gene lookup returns CDR1 MNHEY and CDR2 SVGAGI. V lost 2 bases to trimming and J lost 4 bases; unmatched junction nucleotides: 0. This CDR3 has 14 residues. The genes are TRBV6-5 and TRBJ1-1; 11 bases are a match to TRBD1. The TCR sequence derives from a man aged 40-49 years in good health and CMV-seropositive. The sequencing sample was made of PBMCs. CDR3 protein: CASSYGTGGTEAFF. In nucleotides, the CDR3 is TGTGCCAGCAGTTACGGGACAGGGGGCACTGAAGCTTTCTTT.